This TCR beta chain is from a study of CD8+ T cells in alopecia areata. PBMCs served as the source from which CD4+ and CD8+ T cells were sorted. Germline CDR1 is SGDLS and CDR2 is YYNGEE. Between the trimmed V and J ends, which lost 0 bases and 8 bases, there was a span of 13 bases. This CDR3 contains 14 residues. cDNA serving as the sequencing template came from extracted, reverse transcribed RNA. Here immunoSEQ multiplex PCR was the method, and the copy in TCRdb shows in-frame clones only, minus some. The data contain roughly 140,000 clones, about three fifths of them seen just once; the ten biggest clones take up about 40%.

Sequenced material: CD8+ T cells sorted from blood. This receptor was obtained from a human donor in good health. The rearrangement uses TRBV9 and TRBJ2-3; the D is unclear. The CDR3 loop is CASSVDLGNPTQYF. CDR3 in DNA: TGTGCCAGCAGCGTAGATCTGGGGAACCCTACGCAGTATTTT.